This is a list of T cell receptor beta chains from one sample in a study of cytomegalovirus exposure and HLA in healthy donors. Assay used: immunoSEQ multiplex PCR; TCRdb lists only in-frame clones, some missing. The profile shows some 150,000 clones, approximately 79% of them singletons. Input material: PBMCs. All receptors come from a woman aged 50 to 65 in good health and CMV-seropositive. Both conserved end residues are part of each CDR3. D genes are given only for firm matches. Clone size is given for some rows only: seen once, a few or many times, or a class if the clone is expanded.

TRBV10-1	-	TRBJ2-1	-	13	TGCGCCAGCAGTGAGTCGAAGGGGAATGAGCAGTTCTTC	CASSESKGNEQFF
TRBV29-1	-	TRBJ1-2	-	17	TGCAGCGTTCCAGGTGGGCCCAGGGAGGGGGCTAACTATGGCTACACCTTC	CSVPGGPREGANYGYTF
TRBV25-1	-	TRBJ1-4	-	15	TGTGCCAGCAGTGACCTGGACAGCCATAATGAAAAACTGTTTTTT	CASSDLDSHNEKLFF
TRBV19	once	TRBJ1-3	-	14	TGTGCCAGTAGTACCAACGGTGGTGGAAACACCATATATTTT	CASSTNGGGNTIYF
TRBV7-8	-	TRBJ1-5	TRBD1	15	TGTGCCAGCAGCTTAGATGGGACAGGGGGACAGCCCCAGCATTTT	CASSLDGTGGQPQHF
TRBV7-9	-	TRBJ2-7	TRBD1	14	TGTTCCAGCAGCTCGGGACAGGCCTTGTACGAGCAGTACTTC	CSSSSGQALYEQYF
TRBV30	-	TRBJ2-3	-	13	TGTGCCTGGAGTATTGGGCGCACAGATACGCAGTATTTT	CAWSIGRTDTQYF
TRBV7-2	-	TRBJ2-7	-	14	TGTGCCAGCAGGACCTCCGGGGGAAAATACGAGCAGTACTTC	CASRTSGGKYEQYF
TRBV13	-	TRBJ2-3	TRBD2	16	TGTGCCAGCAGCCCCCCAGGGCGGGGGGAGACAGATACGCAGTATTTT	CASSPPGRGETDTQYF
TRBV6-6	once	TRBJ1-2	TRBD1	16	TGTGCCAGCAGCACGTCCGGGACAGCGAATAACTATGGCTACACCTTC	CASSTSGTANNYGYTF
TRBV6-6	-	TRBJ2-7	-	11	TGTGCCAGCAGGCGACAGTACGAGCAGTACTTC	CASRRQYEQYF
TRBV2	-	TRBJ1-1	-	13	TGTGCCAGCAACCCAGGGAAAAACACTGAAGCTTTCTTT	CASNPGKNTEAFF
TRBV7-2	once	TRBJ2-3	-	13	TGTGCCAGCAGCTTGAATAAGCGCCCGCCCGAGTATTTT	CASSLNKRPPEYF
TRBV2	-	TRBJ1-2	-	15	TGTGCCAGCAGTGATACAGGGAGTTCCATGTATGGCTACACCTTC	CASSDTGSSMYGYTF
TRBV27	few	TRBJ2-7	TRBD1	14	TGTGCCAGCAGTTCCGGGACAGGGGGCTACGAGCAGTACTTC	CASSSGTGGYEQYF
TRBV27	-	TRBJ2-7	-	13	TGTGCCAGCAGTTCGAACAAGAAATACGAGCAGTACTTC	CASSSNKKYEQYF
TRBV2	few	TRBJ1-2	-	13	TGTGCCAGCAGTGATCTGGGACTTTATGGCTACACCTTC	CASSDLGLYGYTF
TRBV7-9	once	TRBJ1-1	TRBD1	15	TGTGCCAGCAGCTTGGGACAGGGGGCGCGCACTGAAGCTTTCTTT	CASSLGQGARTEAFF
TRBV5-1	-	TRBJ1-5	-	13	TGCGCCAGCAGCATCCAGGGTAATCAGCCCCAGCATTTT	CASSIQGNQPQHF
TRBV7-8	-	TRBJ1-1	-	16	TGTGCCAGCAGCTTAGCCGTGGGGAGTCGAGGCACTGAAGCTTTCTTT	CASSLAVGSRGTEAFF
TRBV5-1	-	TRBJ1-5	-	15	TGCGCCAGCAGCTTGACAGGGATGCGCAATCAGCCCCAGCATTTT	CASSLTGMRNQPQHF
TRBV5-5	-	TRBJ2-7	-	12	TGTGCCAGCAGCTTAGGACAGTACGAGCAGTACTTC	CASSLGQYEQYF
TRBV7-9	-	TRBJ2-2	-	15	TGTGCCAGCAGCCCCGGGACAACCCGTACCGGGGAGCTGTTTTTT	CASSPGTTRTGELFF
TRBV9	-	TRBJ1-1	TRBD1	18	TGTGCCAGCAGCGTAGCGCCCGGGACAGGCGTAGGGAACACTGAAGCTTTCTTT	CASSVAPGTGVGNTEAFF
TRBV9	-	TRBJ2-7	-	14	TGTGCCAGCAGCGTAGAGGGGGACCCCTACGAGCAGTACTTC	CASSVEGDPYEQYF
TRBV11-2	few	TRBJ1-4	TRBD1	14	TGTGCCAGCAGCTTCGGGACAGGGGTTGAAAAACTGTTTTTT	CASSFGTGVEKLFF
TRBV5-1	-	TRBJ1-2	TRBD1	13	TGCGCCAGCAGCTTGGACAGGGGGCACGGCTACACCTTC	CASSLDRGHGYTF
TRBV11-2	-	TRBJ2-2	TRBD2	15	TGTGCCAGCAGTCTAACGCGGGGGGGAACCGGGGAGCTGTTTTTT	CASSLTRGGTGELFF
TRBV6-5	few	TRBJ2-1	-	13	TGTGCCAGCACCGATGCGGGGAACCATGAGCAGTTCTTC	CASTDAGNHEQFF
TRBV7-2	-	TRBJ2-1	TRBD2	15	TGTGCCAGCAGCATAGGACTAGCGGGGGACAATGAGCAGTTCTTC	CASSIGLAGDNEQFF
TRBV19	-	TRBJ2-6	TRBD1	16	TGTGCCAGTAGCAAAGACAGGGGGGCTGGGGCCAACGTCCTGACTTTC	CASSKDRGAGANVLTF
TRBV7-2	-	TRBJ2-7	-	13	TGTGCCAGCAGCTTAGATCAGCGGCGAGAGCAGTACTTC	CASSLDQRREQYF
TRBV30	-	TRBJ1-1	TRBD1	14	TGTGCCTGGAACCCCCGGGACAGTCGCACTGAAGCTTTCTTT	CAWNPRDSRTEAFF
TRBV4-1	-	TRBJ1-1	-	15	TGCGCCAGCAGCCTAAACAGGGCGGTGAACACTGAAGCTTTCTTT	CASSLNRAVNTEAFF
TRBV30	-	TRBJ2-7	-	12	TGTGCCTGGAGTGTGGCAGGCTACGAGCAGTACTTC	CAWSVAGYEQYF
TRBV14	few	TRBJ2-1	TRBD1	15	TGTGCCAGCAGCCAAGTGGGACAGGGGTACAATGAGCAGTTCTTC	CASSQVGQGYNEQFF
TRBV11-2	-	TRBJ1-6	-	16	TGTGCCAGCAGCCCGCGGGGGGCGCGGGGAGATTCACCCCTCCACTTT	CASSPRGARGDSPLHF
TRBV29-1	-	TRBJ2-3	TRBD2	20	TGCAGCGTTGAAGATGGCGGGACTAGCGGGGGGGCGGGACTCACAGATACGCAGTATTTT	CSVEDGGTSGGAGLTDTQYF
TRBV20-1	-	TRBJ2-3	-	11	TGCAGTGCTAGTTCAGGCCCTGGTCGGTATTTT	CSASSGPGRYF
TRBV12-5	-	TRBJ1-4	-	18	TGTGCTAGTGGTTTGACCCCCGTAGCGCGGGGTACAGATGAAAAACTGTTTTTT	CASGLTPVARGTDEKLFF